This TCR beta chain was obtained from a study of T cell responses to AZD1222 COVID-19 vaccine. At the level of the study: Pooled samples include second doses given at about 4 or 12 weeks. Study-level points and caveats: Seropositive at baseline were only a handful of AZD1222 recipients. Repertoires were collected only later (after the peak T cell response had occurred). Donors were mostly white British, more females; clonal diversity possibly underestimated.

With regard to this clone: What it recognizes is unknown.

TCRdb keeps only in-frame clones here, not all; method: immunoSEQ multiplex PCR. The profile shows approximately 150,000 clones, over 85% of them singletons. CDR1 SGHTS and CDR2 YDEGEE come from the germline V gene. V lost 0 bases to trimming and J lost 0 bases, with 3 bases between them. The length of the CDR3 is 14 residues. This receptor was obtained from an adult in good health. The chain recombines TRBV5-8 with TRBJ1-4; D not resolved. The input for sequencing was peripheral blood, taken on day 0 of AZD1222 vaccination. CDR3 amino acids: CASSLGATNEKLFF. The CDR3 nucleotides read TGTGCCAGCAGCTTGGGAGCAACTAATGAAAAACTGTTTTTT.